The sequence of this TCR beta chain was determined in a study of blood T cell repertoires in COVID-19. On the study more broadly: Whether acute or convalescent, the COVID-19 samples came from the United States, Italy and Spain. Sample material is recorded as cDNA or gDNA derived from T cells, B-cell-depleted T cells, or PBMCs.

The germline V gene has CDR1 SGHKS and CDR2 YYEKEE (reference sequence). The CDR3 is 17 amino acids. V shed 2 bases and J 1 base; nucleotides not matched to a gene: 8. In the study's own analysis: Estimates of nucleated cell counts were drawn from the amplification of reference gene primers. Measured with immunoSEQ multiplex PCR; TCRdb has only the in-frame clones, and not every one. V, J and clone size reflect that table, while D and trimming were determined from the DNA. Here the sample spans around 67,000 clones, roughly 88% being singletons. This clone was counted once. The sequence was collected from an elderly woman with active or convalescent COVID-19. The chain joins TRBV5-5 to TRBJ1-5; the match to TRBD1 covers 8 bases. Sequencing input: peripheral blood. CDR3 amino acids: CASSFATGAGSNQPQHF. Written as DNA, the CDR3 is TGTGCCAGCAGCTTTGCGACAGGGGCCGGCAGCAATCAGCCCCAGCATTTT.